The 17 T cell receptor beta chains presented below share a single source sample, sequenced in a study of pediatric ulcerative colitis. The protocol was immunoSEQ multiplex PCR, while the TCRdb copy is restricted to in-frame clones and leaves out a portion. This sample yields about 64,000 clones, of which approximately 87% are seen a single time; roughly 3% belongs to the top ten. What was sequenced was blood. The receptors come from a boy aged 10-17 years with severe ulcerative colitis.

DNA for the CDR3: TGTGCCAGCAGCCTCGGGCCCGGCTACGAGCAGTACTTC. It yields the protein CASSLGPGYEQYF. This sequence joins TRBV9 and TRBJ2-7; no clear D. Trimming removed 4 bases from V and 3 bases from J, with 11 bases in between. From germline, CDR1 is SGDLS and CDR2 YYNGEE. There are 13 residues in the CDR3.

This chain links TRBV19 with TRBJ1-5, with no clear D. This CDR3 is built from 14 residues. From germline, CDR1 is LNHDA and CDR2 SQIVND (reference sequence). V dropped 0 bases and J dropped 4 bases, with 7 bases sitting between them. The DNA for the CDR3 is TGTGCCAGTAGTATAGAGGGGTGGAATCAGCCCCAGCATTTT. It is translated as CASSIEGWNQPQHF.

V and J are TRBV27 and TRBJ2-7, with D perhaps matching TRBD2 (6 bases). Germline CDR1 reads MNHEY; CDR2 reads SMNVEV (reference sequence). The CDR3 is 14 residues long. V shed 4 bases and J shed 6 bases, with 16 bases lying between them. For the CDR3, the DNA is TGTGCCAGCAGTTCGGACTATGCCCTCGGCGAGCAGTACTTC. Protein sequence: CASSSDYALGEQYF.

This chain uses TRBV11-1 with TRBJ2-7; a weak D match, TRBD1 (5 bases). In germline, CDR1 is SGHAT, CDR2 FQDESV (reference sequence). The CDR3 consists of 14 residues. Trimming pared 1 base from V and 3 bases from J, leaving 10 bases between. Written as DNA, the CDR3 is TGTGCCAGCAGCTTAGGCAGGGCCGGCTACGAGCAGTACTTC. Residues: CASSLGRAGYEQYF.

The rearrangement links TRBV5-6 to TRBJ2-5; D is possibly TRBD2 (6 bases). With 3 bases removed from V and 5 bases from J, the gap between germline ends came to 8 bases. Germline-derived CDR1 and CDR2 are SGHDT and YYEEEE. The CDR3 contains 12 residues. CDR3 residues: CASSWGEETQYF. As DNA, the CDR3 is TGTGCCAGCAGCTGGGGGGAGGAGACCCAGTACTTC.

V gene TRBV6-1 combines with J gene TRBJ1-4; possible D gene TRBD1, 5 bases. Deletions cut 1 base from V and 4 bases from J, with 7 bases between. This CDR3 has 14 residues. Germline CDR1 and CDR2: MNHNS and SASEGT. In nucleotides, the CDR3 is TGTGCCAGCAGTGAAGGGGGCAATAATGAAAAACTGTTTTTT. Encoded protein: CASSEGGNNEKLFF.

This clone was found once. The CDR3: CASSLAPGGTGELFF. CDR3 nucleotides: TGTGCCAGCAGCTTGGCACCGGGAGGCACCGGGGAGCTGTTTTTT. The gene calls are TRBV5-4 and TRBJ2-2, with TRBD2 identical over 7 bases. Germline CDR1 reads SGHNT; CDR2 reads YYREEE (reference sequence). CDR3 length: 15 amino acids. V lost 0 bases to trimming and J lost 4 bases; unmatched junction nucleotides: 3.

In this sample, this clone turned up once. The chain is built from TRBV5-1 and TRBJ1-3; D gene uncertain. V lost 1 base, J lost 3 bases, and 11 bases lay in between. Germline V CDR1 and CDR2: SGHRS, YFSETQ. This CDR3 is built from 15 residues. CDR3 in amino acids: CASSLNGEFGNTIYF. DNA for the CDR3: TGCGCCAGCAGCTTGAATGGGGAGTTTGGAAACACCATATATTTT. The whole variable domain, filled in from reference TRBV5-1 and TRBJ1-3, reads KAGVTQTPRYLIKTRGQQVTLSCSPISGHRSVSWYQQTPGQGLQFLFEYFSETQRNKGNFPGRFSGRQFSNSRSEMNVSTLELGDSALYLCASSLNGEFGNTIYFGEGSWLTVV.

This clone was recorded a few times. The chain uses TRBV21-1 and TRBJ1-5. TRBV21-1 corresponds to a pseudogene. The CDR3 contains 13 residues. CDR3 sequence reads: CASSNGCNQPQHF. As DNA, the CDR3 is TGTGCCAGCAGCAATGGGTGCAATCAGCCCCAGCATTTT.

The chain combines TRBV5-1 with TRBJ1-1, with a possible D match to TRBD1 (6 bases). Trimming removed 1 base at V and 1 base at J, with 8 bases between. This CDR3 is 14 amino acids long. CDR1 is SGHRS, CDR2 YFSETQ, per germline. Written as DNA, the CDR3 is TGCGCCAGCAGCTTGAGGGGACAGAACACTGAAGCTTTCTTT. As protein: CASSLRGQNTEAFF.

This sequence joins TRBV4-1 and TRBJ2-1; no definite D call. Trimming shortened V by 0 bases and J by 7 bases, and 13 bases separated the two germline ends. Germline assignment: CDR1 MGHRA and CDR2 YSYEKL. The CDR3 contains 15 residues. CDR3 region: CASSQDSGLNNEQFF. Here the CDR3 DNA reads TGCGCCAGCAGCCAAGATTCGGGCTTAAATAATGAGCAGTTCTTC.

This clone has more than one count but fewer than ten. V usage is TRBV7-9 and J usage is TRBJ1-5; unclear D gene. The CDR3 is made up of 12 amino acids. Trimming shortened V by 1 base and J by 7 bases, and 5 bases separated the two germline ends. Germline CDR1 is SEHNR and CDR2 is FQNEAQ (reference sequence). CDR3 region: CASSLGLQPQHF. The DNA of the CDR3 is TGTGCCAGCAGCTTAGGACTGCAGCCCCAGCATTTT.

This chain joins TRBV27 and TRBJ2-1; D is perhaps TRBD2 (5 bases). This CDR3 spans 17 amino acids. Germline V gene sequence: CDR1 MNHEY, CDR2 SMNVEV (reference sequence). Trimming took off 2 bases at V and 7 bases at J, with 21 bases between the two ends. The CDR3 DNA follows: TGTGCCAGCAGTTTAATGGGAGCACTTACTGTAAAAAATGAGCAGTTCTTC. Its translation is CASSLMGALTVKNEQFF.

This clone was counted a single time. The chain carries TRBV10-3 and TRBJ2-7; 12 bases map to TRBD2. Germline CDR1 ENHRY, CDR2 SYGVKD. This CDR3 is 18 amino acids long. Germline trimming cut 5 bases from V and 0 bases from J; bases unmatched to any gene: 11. CDR3 sequence (DNA): TGTGCCATCAGTTCTGGACTAGCGGGATCTCCCTACTCCTACGAGCAGTACTTC. This translates into CAISSGLAGSPYSYEQYF.

The rearrangement links TRBV13 to TRBJ2-1; 7 bases are a match to TRBD2. Germline V gene data show CDR1 as PRHDT and CDR2 as FYEKMQ (reference sequence). This CDR3 contains 15 residues. The V gene end was trimmed by 7 bases and the J gene end by 0 bases; junction bases not matched to a gene: 6. In DNA, the CDR3 is TGTGCCAGCACCAGCGGGAAGAGCTCCTACAATGAGCAGTTCTTC. It encodes CASTSGKSSYNEQFF.

This sequence joins TRBV7-9 and TRBJ2-1; D is perhaps TRBD2 (6 bases). Per germline, CDR1 SEHNR and CDR2 FQNEAQ (reference sequence). The ends were cut back, 1 base at V and 8 bases at J, with 9 bases in the middle. CDR3 length: 13 amino acids. As DNA, the CDR3 is TGTGCCAGCAGCTTAGGACGGGAGCATGAGCAGTTCTTC. Its translation is CASSLGREHEQFF.

The chain couples TRBV19 to TRBJ1-1; the match to TRBD1 covers 9 bases. This CDR3 has 17 residues. Germline CDR1 LNHDA, CDR2 SQIVND (reference sequence). Trimming took 6 bases from V and 6 from J; bases not matched to a gene: 17. The CDR3, as DNA: TGTGCCAGTAGCCTCGGGACAGGGCCCCTTTCAGTGGCTGAAGCTTTCTTT. Its translation is CASSLGTGPLSVAEAFF.